Listed here are 11 T cell receptor beta chains from one sample, sequenced in a study of neurological immune-mediated disorders (dated by TCRdb to between 2018 and 2021). The library came from 5' RACE. Sequencing instrument: Illumina HiSeq 2500. TCRdb itself trimmed the public reads at Q25 with fastp, ran MiXCR and retained productive beta chains. Rows merge per CDR3 protein into single entries with the most common DNA and genes. The sample includes under 75,000 distinct CDR3 sequences, with about 3.4% observed a single time. About 7% of the sample goes to the ten largest clones. The sequenced material came from PBMCs. Receptor source: a woman aged 60-75 years with multiple sclerosis.

Turning to this clonotype: Lacking the conserved final phenylalanine or tryptophan, this CDR3 likely reflects a read error. This rearrangement joins TRBV15 to TRBJ1-5; possibly TRBD1 for D (6 bases). V lost 2 bases and J lost 6, with 11 bases in between. The length of the CDR3 is 14 residues. The germline V gene has CDR1 LNHNV and CDR2 YYDKDF (reference sequence). CDR3 loop: CATSRTGRTQPQHS. CDR3 in DNA: TGTGCCACCAGCAGAACAGGGAGGACTCAGCCCCAGCATTCT.

This clonotype was seen ten or more times. This sequence joins TRBV12-3 or TRBV12-4 and TRBJ2-1; 8 nucleotides align to TRBD1. V trimming: 1 base; J trimming: 5 bases; junction bases outside the gene matches: 4. The CDR3 has 15 amino acids. The CDR3 sequence: CASSLVQGAHNEQFF. In DNA form, the CDR3 reads TGTGCCAGCAGTTTAGTTCAGGGGGCCCACAATGAGCAGTTCTTC.

This clonotype was picked up many times. The rearrangement joins TRBV20-1 to TRBJ1-1, with D possibly TRBD1 on 5 matching bases. Deletions cut 7 bases from V and 2 bases from J, with 11 bases between. This CDR3 has 12 residues. Germline lookup yields CDR1 DFQATT and CDR2 SNEGSKA (reference sequence). CDR3 amino acids: CSVSGPNTEAFF. The CDR3 DNA is TGCAGTGTTTCAGGGCCCAACACTGAAGCTTTCTTT.

In this sample, this clonotype turned up many times. The gene calls are TRBV5-1 and TRBJ2-7; tentatively, D is TRBD2 (6 bases). Trimming stripped 0 bases from V and 2 bases from J, with 9 bases between. CDR3 size: 14 residues. Germline-derived CDR1 and CDR2 are SGHRS and YFSETQ. The CDR3 reads CASSLGSGAYEQYF. The CDR3 DNA reads TGCGCCAGCAGCTTGGGCTCGGGGGCCTACGAGCAGTACTTC.

This clonotype showed up many times. The gene calls are TRBV7-9 and TRBJ2-7; D unclear. From germline, CDR1 is SEHNR and CDR2 FQNEAQ (reference sequence). This CDR3 is built from 12 residues. With 2 bases removed from V and 6 bases from J, the gap between germline ends came to 8 bases. The CDR3 sequence is CASSLLGSEQYF. The CDR3 nucleotides are TGTGCCAGCAGCTTACTAGGGTCCGAGCAGTACTTC.

This clonotype came up many times. V is TRBV29-1 and J is TRBJ2-1, with a possible D match to TRBD1 (6 bases). CDR1 is SQVTM, CDR2 ANQGSEA, per germline. This CDR3 has 16 amino acids. Trimming removed 7 bases at V and 0 bases at J, with 19 bases between. The chain's CDR3 is CSAPLGHLPSYNEQFF. DNA for the CDR3: TGCAGCGCACCCCTGGGACACCTTCCCTCCTACAATGAGCAGTTCTTC.

This clonotype was counted at least ten times. This chain uses TRBV6-2 or TRBV6-3 with TRBJ2-3; D is unresolved. Trimming took off 2 bases at V and 0 bases at J, with 9 bases between the two ends. The CDR3 length is 15 residues. Germline V gene lookup returns CDR1 MNHEY and CDR2 SVGEGT. CDR3 nucleotide sequence: TGTGCCAGCAGTTACGAACCTACGAGCACAGATACGCAGTATTTT. It yields the protein CASSYEPTSTDTQYF.

This clonotype has at least ten counts. The chain is built from TRBV28 and TRBJ1-4, with 7 bases identical to TRBD1. Trimming took 5 bases from V and 14 from J; bases not matched to a gene: 8. In germline, CDR1 is MDHEN, CDR2 SYDVKM. CDR3 size: 12 residues. The CDR3 spells CASSPTGLSLFF. DNA for the CDR3: TGTGCCAGCAGTCCGACAGGGTTGAGTCTGTTTTTT.

This clonotype occurred many times. This chain connects TRBV5-1 to TRBJ2-1; possibly TRBD1 or TRBD2 for D (5 bases each). The CDR3 is made up of 14 amino acids. The V end lost 0 bases, the J end lost 9 bases, and 13 bases lay between the germline ends. Germline CDR1 reads SGHRS; CDR2 reads YFSETQ. CDR3 region: CASSLERAGTEQFF. DNA of the CDR3: TGCGCCAGCAGCTTGGAGAGGGCAGGGACTGAGCAGTTCTTC.

In its sample, this clonotype was seen many times. The V gene is TRBV14, the J gene TRBJ1-1, with D hard to call. Deletions cut 0 bases from V and 11 bases from J, with 7 bases between. This CDR3 has 11 amino acids. CDR1 and CDR2 from the germline V gene are SGHDN and FVKESK. CDR3 DNA: TGTGCCAGCAGCCAAGATCTCGAGGCTTTCTTT. Amino acid sequence: CASSQDLEAFF.

This clonotype was recorded at least ten times. J is TRBJ2-5 and V is TRBV20-1; tentative D call: TRBD2 (6 bases). V gave up 3 bases and J gave up 1 base, with 9 bases separating them. The length of the CDR3 is 13 residues. Germline CDR1 and CDR2: DFQATT and SNEGSKA (reference sequence). The CDR3 coding sequence is TGCAGTGCTAGTGAGCGGGCCCAAGAGACCCAGTACTTC. This codes for CSASERAQETQYF.